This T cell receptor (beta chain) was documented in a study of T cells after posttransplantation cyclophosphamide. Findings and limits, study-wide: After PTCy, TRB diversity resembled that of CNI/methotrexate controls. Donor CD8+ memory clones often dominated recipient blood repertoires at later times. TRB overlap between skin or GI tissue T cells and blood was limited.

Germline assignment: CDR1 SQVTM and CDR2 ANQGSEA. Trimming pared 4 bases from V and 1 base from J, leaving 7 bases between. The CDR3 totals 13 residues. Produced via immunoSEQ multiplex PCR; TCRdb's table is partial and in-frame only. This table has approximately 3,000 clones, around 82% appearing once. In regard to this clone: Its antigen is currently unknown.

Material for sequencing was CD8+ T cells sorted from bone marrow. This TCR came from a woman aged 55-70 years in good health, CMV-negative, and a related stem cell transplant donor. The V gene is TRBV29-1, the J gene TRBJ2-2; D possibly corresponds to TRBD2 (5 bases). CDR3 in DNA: TGCAGCGTTGGTGGAGGGAACACCGGGGAGCTGTTTTTT. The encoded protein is CSVGGGNTGELFF.